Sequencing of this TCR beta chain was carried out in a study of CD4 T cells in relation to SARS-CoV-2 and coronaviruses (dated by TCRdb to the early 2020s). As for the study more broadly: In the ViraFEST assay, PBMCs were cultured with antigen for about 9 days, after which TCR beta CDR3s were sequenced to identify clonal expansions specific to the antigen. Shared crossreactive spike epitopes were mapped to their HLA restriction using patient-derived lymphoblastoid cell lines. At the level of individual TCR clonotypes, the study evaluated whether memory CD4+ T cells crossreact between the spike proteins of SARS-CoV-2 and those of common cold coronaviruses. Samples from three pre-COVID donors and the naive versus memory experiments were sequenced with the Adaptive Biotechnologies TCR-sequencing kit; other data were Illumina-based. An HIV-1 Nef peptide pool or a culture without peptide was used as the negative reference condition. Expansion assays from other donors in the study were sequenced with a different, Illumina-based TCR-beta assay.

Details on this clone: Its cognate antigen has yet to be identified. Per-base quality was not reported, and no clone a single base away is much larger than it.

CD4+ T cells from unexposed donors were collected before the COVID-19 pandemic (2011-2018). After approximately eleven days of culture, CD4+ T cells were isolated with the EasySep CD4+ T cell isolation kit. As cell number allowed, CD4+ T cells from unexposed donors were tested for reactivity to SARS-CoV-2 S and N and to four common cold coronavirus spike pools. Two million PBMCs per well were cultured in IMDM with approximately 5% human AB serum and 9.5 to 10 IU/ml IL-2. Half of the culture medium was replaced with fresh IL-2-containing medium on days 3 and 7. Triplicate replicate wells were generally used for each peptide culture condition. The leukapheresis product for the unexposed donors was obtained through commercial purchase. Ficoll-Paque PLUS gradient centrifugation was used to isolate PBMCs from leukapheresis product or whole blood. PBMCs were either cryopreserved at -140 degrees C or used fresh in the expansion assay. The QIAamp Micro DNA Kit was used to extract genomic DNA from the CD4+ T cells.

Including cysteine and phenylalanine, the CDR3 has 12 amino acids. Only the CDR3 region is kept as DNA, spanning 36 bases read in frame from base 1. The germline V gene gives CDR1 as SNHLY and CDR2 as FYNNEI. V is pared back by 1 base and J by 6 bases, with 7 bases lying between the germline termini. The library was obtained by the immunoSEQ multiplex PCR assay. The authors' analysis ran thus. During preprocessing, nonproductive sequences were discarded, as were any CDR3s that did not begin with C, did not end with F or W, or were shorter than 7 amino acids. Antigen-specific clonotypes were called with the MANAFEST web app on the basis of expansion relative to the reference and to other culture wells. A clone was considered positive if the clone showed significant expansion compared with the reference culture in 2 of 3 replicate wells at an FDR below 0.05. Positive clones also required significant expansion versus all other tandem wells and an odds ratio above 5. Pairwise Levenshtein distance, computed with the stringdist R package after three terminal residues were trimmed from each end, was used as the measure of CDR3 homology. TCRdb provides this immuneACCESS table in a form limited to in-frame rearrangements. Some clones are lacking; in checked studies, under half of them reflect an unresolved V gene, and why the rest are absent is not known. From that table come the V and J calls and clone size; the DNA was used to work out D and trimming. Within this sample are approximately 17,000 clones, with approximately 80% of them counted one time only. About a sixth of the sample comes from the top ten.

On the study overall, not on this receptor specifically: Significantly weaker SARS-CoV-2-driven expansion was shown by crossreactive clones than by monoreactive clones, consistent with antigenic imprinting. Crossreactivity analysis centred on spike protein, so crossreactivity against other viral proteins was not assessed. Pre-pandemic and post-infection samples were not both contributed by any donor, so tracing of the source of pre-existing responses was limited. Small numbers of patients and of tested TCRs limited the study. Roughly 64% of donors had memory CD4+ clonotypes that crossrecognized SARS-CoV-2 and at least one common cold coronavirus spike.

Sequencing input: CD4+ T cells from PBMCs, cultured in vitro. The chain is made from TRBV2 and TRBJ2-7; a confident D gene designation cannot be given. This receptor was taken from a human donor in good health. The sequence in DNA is TGTGCCAGCAGTGAAGGTTTCGGCGAGCAGTACTTC. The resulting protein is CASSEGFGEQYF.